This T cell receptor beta chain was identified in a study of multiple sclerosis patients with progressive multifocal leukoencephalopathy. Profiled with immunoSEQ multiplex PCR; TCRdb holds only in-frame clones, not every one. The sample includes 25,000 to 35,000 clones, about 90% seen only once; the top ten take under 4%. Indicated time point: time of PML onset. This CDR3 region has 14 residues. The germline gives CDR1 SGHTA, CDR2 FQGNSA. V dropped 7 bases and J dropped 2 bases, with 13 bases sitting between them. This receptor was obtained from a human donor with progressive multifocal leukoencephalopathy. This specimen was PBMCs, taken from a patient treated with natalizumab. The rearrangement joins TRBV7-2 to TRBJ2-3; D is unresolved. The CDR3 region has the DNA TGTGCCAGCAACCGTTATGGCGACACAGATACGCAGTATTTT. Its protein is CASNRYGDTDTQYF. The whole variable domain, remainder taken from reference TRBV7-2 and TRBJ2-3, is GAGVSQSPSNKVTEKGKDVELRCDPISGHTALYWYRQSLGQGLEFLIYFQGNSAPDKSGLPSDRFSAERTGGSVSTLTIQRTQQEDSAVYLCASNRYGDTDTQYFGPGTRLTVL.